This passage covers 20 T cell receptor beta chains from one sample sequenced in a study of blood T cell repertoires in COVID-19. The data were produced by immunoSEQ multiplex PCR, yet TCRdb's version contains in-frame clones alone and is incomplete. The sample comprises 200,000 to 300,000 clones, under 85% of which are singletons, and around 6% rests with the top ten. The sequenced sample was peripheral blood. Source of these receptors: a human donor in a cohort sampled during active COVID-19.

The chain recombines TRBV5-1 with TRBJ2-7; 11 nucleotides agree with TRBD2. CDR1 is SGHRS, CDR2 YFSETQ, per germline. V trimming: 7 bases; J trimming: 3 bases; junction bases outside the gene matches: 15. The CDR3 covers 17 residues. The DNA for the CDR3 is TGCGCCAGCCCCAGGGCTAGCGGGAGGAGTGGGGTCTACGAGCAGTACTTC. The encoded protein is CASPRASGRSGVYEQYF.

The chain uses TRBV7-9 and TRBJ2-3; possible D gene TRBD1, 5 bases. This CDR3 has 14 residues. Germline V gene data show CDR1 as SEHNR and CDR2 as FQNEAQ (reference sequence). V was trimmed by 3 bases and J by 6 bases, leaving 13 bases between them. CDR3 amino acids: CASSLGLGVDTQYF. DNA for the CDR3: TGTGCCAGCAGCTTGGGGCTAGGAGTGGATACGCAGTATTTT. The complete variable domain, with remaining parts taken from reference TRBV7-9 and TRBJ2-3, reads DTGVSQNPRHKITKRGQNVTFRCDPISEHNRLYWYRQTLGQGPEFLTYFQNEAQLEKSRLLSDRFSAERPKGSFSTLEIQRTEQGDSAMYLCASSLGLGVDTQYFGPGTRLTVL.

V gene TRBV19 combines with J gene TRBJ2-3; 10 bases are shared with TRBD2. Germline values: CDR1 LNHDA, CDR2 SQIVND (reference sequence). The CDR3 sequence is 14 residues long. The ends lost 2 bases at V and 4 bases at J; junction bases unmatched: 0. Here the CDR3 DNA reads TGTGCCAGTAGTATAAGCGGGGGGGCAGATACGCAGTATTTT. This encodes CASSISGGADTQYF.

The rearrangement uses TRBV4-1 and TRBJ2-1, with a weak D call TRBD2 (5 bases). In germline, CDR1 is MGHRA, CDR2 YSYEKL. This CDR3 comprises 15 residues. The ends were cut back, 4 bases at V and 1 base at J, with 11 bases in the middle. The CDR3, as DNA: TGCGCCAGCAGCCGGTTTAGCGAGTCCTACAATGAGCAGTTCTTC. As protein: CASSRFSESYNEQFF.

The table lists this clone with a few counts. J is TRBJ1-1 and V is TRBV19; 11 bases are shared with TRBD1. This CDR3 region has 18 residues. The V and J ends lost 0 bases and 2 bases, in that order; junction bases with no gene match: 8. In germline, CDR1 is LNHDA, CDR2 SQIVND (reference sequence). The CDR3 DNA is TGTGCCAGTAGTATAGAGCGGACAGGGGGCGTTTTCAACACTGAAGCTTTCTTT. This gives the protein CASSIERTGGVFNTEAFF.

The J gene is TRBJ2-4, the V gene TRBV29-1; TRBD1 might be the D (6 bases). Per germline, CDR1 SQVTM and CDR2 ANQGSEA. This CDR3 comprises 13 residues. The germline V and J ends were trimmed by 6 bases and 5 bases, with 14 bases remaining between them. The CDR3 sequence: CSVSKGGQNIQYF. As DNA, the CDR3 is TGCAGCGTCTCAAAAGGGGGTCAAAACATTCAGTACTTC.

This chain joins TRBV9 and TRBJ1-2; perhaps TRBD1 as D (5 bases). V was pared by 3 bases and J by 3 bases, with 27 bases between. Germline V gene data show CDR1 as SGDLS and CDR2 as YYNGEE. The CDR3 extends over 19 amino acids. CDR3 nucleotide sequence: TGTGCCAGCAGCGCTTCGACCGAGGGGCGAGGGAGGGGAGACTATGGCTACACCTTC. It translates to CASSASTEGRGRGDYGYTF.

Only one count was recorded for this clone. The CDR3 nucleotides are TGTGCCAGCAGCAGGCTCAGGGCCGGGGAGCTGTTTTTT. Protein sequence: CASSRLRAGELFF. The rearrangement links TRBV27 to TRBJ2-2; D perhaps matches TRBD1 (5 bases). Germline-derived CDR1 and CDR2 are MNHEY and SMNVEV (reference sequence). The ends were cut back, 6 bases at V and 6 bases at J, with 11 bases in the middle. CDR3 length: 13 residues.

The chain combines TRBV11-1 with TRBJ2-2; perhaps TRBD1 as D (6 bases). V shed 3 bases and J shed 3 bases, with 8 bases lying between them. The CDR3 spans 14 residues. Germline loops: CDR1 SGHAT, CDR2 FQDESV (reference sequence). CDR3 protein: CASSFGTHTGELFF. For the CDR3, the DNA is TGTGCCAGCAGCTTTGGGACACACACCGGGGAGCTGTTTTTT.

The gene calls are TRBV7-2 and TRBJ1-1; D is perhaps TRBD1 (6 bases). Looked up from germline, CDR1 is SGHTA and CDR2 is FQGNSA. The CDR3 contains 16 residues. The V end was cut by 4 bases, the J end by 3 bases, with 18 bases between. Written as DNA, the CDR3 is TGTGCCAGCAGCTGGGTTTCAGGGGTTAGGGACACTGAAGCTTTCTTT. It codes for CASSWVSGVRDTEAFF.

The chain combines TRBV6-5 with TRBJ2-7; TRBD1 is a possible D gene (6 bases). CDR1 and CDR2 (germline): MNHEY, SVGAGI. This CDR3 comprises 13 residues. V lost 10 bases and J lost 7, with 20 bases in between. The CDR3 region is CAITGTRGIEQYF. CDR3 nucleotide sequence: TGTGCCATCACCGGGACACGCGGTATAGAGCAGTACTTC.

The genes are TRBV10-3 and TRBJ1-4, with D possibly matching TRBD1 (6 bases). V gave up 3 bases and J gave up 8 bases, with 13 bases separating them. The CDR3 has 14 amino acids. The V gene's germline CDR1 is ENHRY and CDR2 SYGVKD. As DNA, the CDR3 is TGTGCCATCAGTGAAACAGGGAGAGAAGAAAAACTGTTTTTT. Protein product: CAISETGREEKLFF.

The rearrangement uses TRBV5-1 and TRBJ2-3, with TRBD2 as a possible D gene (6 bases). There are 16 residues in the CDR3. The V end was cut by 6 bases, the J end by 2 bases, with 19 bases between. From germline, CDR1 is SGHRS and CDR2 YFSETQ. The CDR3 is CASIPTGTSHTDTQYF. In nucleotides, the CDR3 is TGCGCCAGCATCCCCACCGGGACTTCCCACACAGATACGCAGTATTTT.

V is TRBV5-8 and J is TRBJ1-5, with D tentatively TRBD1 (6 bases). The V gene lost 3 bases and the J gene lost 2 bases, with 15 bases spanning the gap. CDR1 is SGHTS and CDR2 is YDEGEE in the germline V gene. The CDR3 is 16 residues long. The CDR3 bases are TGTGCCAGCAGCTCCGCCGAGGGGGTCGGCAATCAGCCCCAGCATTTT. Protein product: CASSSAEGVGNQPQHF.

The chain is built from TRBV10-1 and TRBJ2-3; 8 nucleotides match TRBD2. The germline V gene encodes CDR1 WNHNN and CDR2 SYGVQD (reference sequence). The trim removed 3 bases at V and 1 base at J, leaving 6 bases unmatched. The CDR3 runs 16 residues. The CDR3 region is CASSEGAGEGTDTQYF. In DNA, the CDR3 is TGCGCCAGCAGTGAAGGAGCGGGAGAAGGCACAGATACGCAGTATTTT.

The chain joins TRBV5-1 to TRBJ2-3; the match to TRBD2 covers 8 bases. This CDR3 contains 18 residues. V dropped 3 bases and J dropped 4; count of bases not matched to a gene: 16. Looked up from germline, CDR1 is SGHRS and CDR2 is YFSETQ. The DNA for the CDR3 is TGCGCCAGCAGCTCACTCGGGGTGGCGGGAGGATCAGCAGATACGCAGTATTTT. Amino acid sequence: CASSSLGVAGGSADTQYF.

The J gene is TRBJ1-5, the V gene TRBV10-3, with TRBD1 matching over 8 bases. The CDR3 runs 16 residues. In germline, CDR1 is ENHRY, CDR2 SYGVKD. With V trimmed by 1 base and J by 9 bases, 11 bases remained unmatched. The CDR3 here is CAISEWGSGGGRPQHF. The CDR3 DNA reads TGTGCCATCAGTGAGTGGGGCTCAGGGGGCGGACGGCCCCAGCATTTT.

The J gene is TRBJ1-4, the V gene TRBV15, with no clear D. Trimming took 3 bases from V and 5 from J, leaving 10 bases between them. The CDR3 spans 14 residues. Germline V gene lookup returns CDR1 LNHNV and CDR2 YYDKDF (reference sequence). The CDR3 DNA reads as TGTGCCACCAGCAGCAGACACGGAAATGAAAAACTGTTTTTT. Its translation: CATSSRHGNEKLFF.

This chain uses TRBV11-2 with TRBJ2-2, with 8 bases identical to TRBD1. The germline gives CDR1 SGHAT, CDR2 FQNNGV. The V gene end was trimmed by 0 bases and the J gene end by 6 bases; junction bases not matched to a gene: 6. The CDR3 length is 16 residues. The CDR3, as DNA: TGTGCCAGCAGCTTAGATCGGGGACAGGTTGCCGGGGAGCTGTTTTTT. Translated, it gives CASSLDRGQVAGELFF.

This chain connects TRBV5-1 to TRBJ1-1; 7 positions match TRBD1. Germline lookup yields CDR1 SGHRS and CDR2 YFSETQ. The CDR3 spans 20 residues. With V trimmed by 0 bases and J by 1 base, 18 bases remained unmatched. The CDR3 sequence: CASSLAGLTRTGRENTEAFF. The CDR3 bases are TGCGCCAGCAGCTTGGCCGGTTTGACACGGACAGGTAGGGAGAACACTGAAGCTTTCTTT.